This note documents a single T cell receptor (beta chain) sequence. Sequencing was performed with immunoSEQ multiplex PCR; in TCRdb, only in-frame clones are kept and a portion is missing. The data hold over 350,000 clones, with roughly 94% observed a single time. These data belong to a study of shared T cell receptors in the human thymus. Trimming removed 6 bases from V and 2 bases from J; junction bases left unmatched: 8. The V gene's germline CDR1 is SGHTA and CDR2 FQGNSA. The CDR3 spans 16 residues. Sequencing was performed on thymocytes. V gene TRBV7-2 combines with J gene TRBJ1-5, with TRBD1 identical over 9 bases. The source is a human donor. CDR3: CASSNRQGDGNQPQHF. CDR3 sequence (DNA): TGTGCCAGCAGTAACCGACAGGGGGATGGCAATCAGCCCCAGCATTTT.